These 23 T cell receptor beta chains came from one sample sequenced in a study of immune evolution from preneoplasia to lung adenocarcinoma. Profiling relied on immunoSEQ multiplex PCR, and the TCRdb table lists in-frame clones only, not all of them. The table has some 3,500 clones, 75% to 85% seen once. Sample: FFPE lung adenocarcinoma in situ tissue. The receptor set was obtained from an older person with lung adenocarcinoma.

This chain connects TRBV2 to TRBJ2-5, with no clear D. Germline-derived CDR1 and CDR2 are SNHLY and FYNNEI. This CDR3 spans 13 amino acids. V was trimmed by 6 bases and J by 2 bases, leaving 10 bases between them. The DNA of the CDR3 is TGTGCCAGCAGCGTTTTCAGACAAGAGACCCAGTACTTC. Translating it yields CASSVFRQETQYF.

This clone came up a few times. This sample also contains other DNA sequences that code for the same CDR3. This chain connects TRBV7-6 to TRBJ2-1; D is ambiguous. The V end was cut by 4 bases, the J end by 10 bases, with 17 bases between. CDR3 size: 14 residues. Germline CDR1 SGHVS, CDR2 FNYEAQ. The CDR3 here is CASSSGQVVSEQFF. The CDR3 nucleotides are TGTGCCAGCAGCTCCGGGCAGGTCGTCAGCGAGCAGTTCTTC.

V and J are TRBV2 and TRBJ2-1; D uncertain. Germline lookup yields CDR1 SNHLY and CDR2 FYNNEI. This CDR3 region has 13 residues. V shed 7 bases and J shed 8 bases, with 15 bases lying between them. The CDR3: CASKRTSSDEQFF. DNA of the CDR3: TGTGCCAGCAAAAGGACCAGCAGCGATGAGCAGTTCTTC.

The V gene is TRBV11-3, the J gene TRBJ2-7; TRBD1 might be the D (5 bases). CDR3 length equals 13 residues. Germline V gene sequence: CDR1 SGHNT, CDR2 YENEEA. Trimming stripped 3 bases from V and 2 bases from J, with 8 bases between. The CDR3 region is CASSFSRAYEQYF. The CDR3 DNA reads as TGTGCCAGCAGCTTTTCCAGGGCCTACGAGCAGTACTTC.

CDR3: CASSPLRFSYEQYF. The CDR3 nucleotides are TGTGCCAGCTCACCACTCCGGTTCTCCTACGAGCAGTACTTC. The chain links TRBV18 to TRBJ2-7; D is unclear. Germline loops: CDR1 KGHSH, CDR2 LQKENI. V lost 1 base and J 0 bases, leaving 7 bases between the germline ends. There are 14 residues in the CDR3.

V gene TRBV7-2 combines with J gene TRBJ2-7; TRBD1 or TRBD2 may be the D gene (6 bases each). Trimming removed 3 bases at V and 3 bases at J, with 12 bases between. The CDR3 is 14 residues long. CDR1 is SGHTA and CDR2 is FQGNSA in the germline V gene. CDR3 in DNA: TGTGCCAGCAGCTTTGGGGGGCCCATCTACGAGCAGTACTTC. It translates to CASSFGGPIYEQYF.

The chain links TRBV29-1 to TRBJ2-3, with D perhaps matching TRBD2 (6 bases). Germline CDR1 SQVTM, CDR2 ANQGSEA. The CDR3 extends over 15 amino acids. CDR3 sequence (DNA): TGCACCGTCCGCCAGGGCGGGGCCCCCACAGATACGCAGTATTTT. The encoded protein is CTVRQGGAPTDTQYF.

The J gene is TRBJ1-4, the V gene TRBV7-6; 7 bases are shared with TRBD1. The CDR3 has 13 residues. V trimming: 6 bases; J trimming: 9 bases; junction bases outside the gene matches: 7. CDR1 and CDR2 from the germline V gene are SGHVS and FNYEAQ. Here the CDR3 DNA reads TGTGCCAGCAGAGCCACAGGGGTCCAAAAACTGTTTTTT. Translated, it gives CASRATGVQKLFF.

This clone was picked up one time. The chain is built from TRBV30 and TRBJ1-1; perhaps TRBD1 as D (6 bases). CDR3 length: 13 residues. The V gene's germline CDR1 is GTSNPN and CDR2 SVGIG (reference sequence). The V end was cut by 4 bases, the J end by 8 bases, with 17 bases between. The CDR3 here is CAWIRTDGFEAFF. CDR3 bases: TGTGCCTGGATCAGGACAGATGGGTTCGAAGCTTTCTTT.

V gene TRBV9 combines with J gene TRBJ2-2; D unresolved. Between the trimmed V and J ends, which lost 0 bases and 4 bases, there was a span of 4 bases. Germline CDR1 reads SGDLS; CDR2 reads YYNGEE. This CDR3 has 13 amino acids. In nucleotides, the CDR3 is TGTGCCAGCAGCGTAGACCTCACCGGGGAGCTGTTTTTT. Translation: CASSVDLTGELFF. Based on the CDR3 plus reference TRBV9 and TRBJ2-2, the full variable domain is DSGVTQTPKHLITATGQRVTLRCSPRSGDLSVYWYQQSLDQGLQFLIQYYNGEERAKGNILERFSAQQFPDLHSELNLSSLELGDSALYFCASSVDLTGELFFGEGSRLTVL.

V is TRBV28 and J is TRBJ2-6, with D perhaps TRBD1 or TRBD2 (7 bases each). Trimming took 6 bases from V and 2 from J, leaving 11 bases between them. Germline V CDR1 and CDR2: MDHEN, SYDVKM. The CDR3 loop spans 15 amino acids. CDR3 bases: TGTGCCAGCAGAGCAGGGGGGGCTGGGGCCAACGTCCTGACTTTC. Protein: CASRAGGAGANVLTF.

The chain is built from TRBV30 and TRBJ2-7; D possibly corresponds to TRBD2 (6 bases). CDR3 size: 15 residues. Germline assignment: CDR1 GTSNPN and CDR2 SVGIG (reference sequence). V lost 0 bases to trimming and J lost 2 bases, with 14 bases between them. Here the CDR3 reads CAWSVNGGRAYEQYF. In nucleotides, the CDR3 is TGTGCCTGGAGTGTAAACGGAGGGCGGGCCTACGAGCAGTACTTC.

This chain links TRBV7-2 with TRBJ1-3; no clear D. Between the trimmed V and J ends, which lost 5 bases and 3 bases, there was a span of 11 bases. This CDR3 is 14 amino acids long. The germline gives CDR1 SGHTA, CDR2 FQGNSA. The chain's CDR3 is CASSPRIGGNTIYF. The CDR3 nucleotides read TGTGCCAGCAGCCCAAGGATTGGTGGAAACACCATATATTTT.

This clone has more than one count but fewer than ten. CDR3 residues: CASSVTGYNEQFF. The CDR3 nucleotides are TGTGCCAGCAGCGTAACAGGTTACAATGAGCAGTTCTTC. The chain uses TRBV9 and TRBJ2-1; D may be TRBD1 (5 bases). The V gene's germline CDR1 is SGDLS and CDR2 YYNGEE. V was shortened by 1 base and J by 4 bases, with 6 bases between the two germline ends. The CDR3 spans 13 residues.

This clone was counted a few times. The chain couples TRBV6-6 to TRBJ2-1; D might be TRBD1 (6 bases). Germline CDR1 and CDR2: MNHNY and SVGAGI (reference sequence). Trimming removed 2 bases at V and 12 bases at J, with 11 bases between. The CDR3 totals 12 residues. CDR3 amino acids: CASSYQQGPQFF. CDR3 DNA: TGTGCCAGCAGTTACCAACAGGGTCCGCAGTTCTTC.

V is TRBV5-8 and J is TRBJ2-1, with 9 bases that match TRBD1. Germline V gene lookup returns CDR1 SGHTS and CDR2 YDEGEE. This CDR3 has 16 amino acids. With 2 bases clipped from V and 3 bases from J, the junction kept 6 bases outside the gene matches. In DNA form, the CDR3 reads TGTGCCAGCAGCTTAGAGGGACAGGGAAACTACAATGAGCAGTTCTTC. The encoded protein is CASSLEGQGNYNEQFF. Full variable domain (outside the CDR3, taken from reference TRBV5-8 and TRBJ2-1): EAGVTQSPTHLIKTRGQQATLRCSPISGHTSVYWYQQALGLGLQFLLWYDEGEERNRGNFPPRFSGRQFPNYSSELNVNALELEDSALYLCASSLEGQGNYNEQFFGPGTRLTVL.

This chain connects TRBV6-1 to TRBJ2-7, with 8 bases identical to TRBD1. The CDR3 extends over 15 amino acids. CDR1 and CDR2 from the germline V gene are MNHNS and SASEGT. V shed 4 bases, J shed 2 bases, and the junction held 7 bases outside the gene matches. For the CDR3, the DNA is TGTGCCAGCAGTGGCCTCAGGGGGCCCCCCTACGAGCAGTACTTC. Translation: CASSGLRGPPYEQYF.

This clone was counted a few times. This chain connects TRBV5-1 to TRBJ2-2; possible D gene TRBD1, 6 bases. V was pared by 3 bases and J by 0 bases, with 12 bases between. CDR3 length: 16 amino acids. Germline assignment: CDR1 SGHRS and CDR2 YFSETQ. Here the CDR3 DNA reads TGCGCCAGCAGCTGGTCAGGGGCGTCGAACACCGGGGAGCTGTTTTTT. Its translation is CASSWSGASNTGELFF.

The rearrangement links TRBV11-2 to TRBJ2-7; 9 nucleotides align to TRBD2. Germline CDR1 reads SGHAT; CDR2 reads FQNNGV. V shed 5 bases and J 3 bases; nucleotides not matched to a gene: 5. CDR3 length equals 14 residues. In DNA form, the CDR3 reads TGTGCCAGCAGCGCCTCAGCGGGAGGCTACGAGCAGTACTTC. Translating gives CASSASAGGYEQYF.

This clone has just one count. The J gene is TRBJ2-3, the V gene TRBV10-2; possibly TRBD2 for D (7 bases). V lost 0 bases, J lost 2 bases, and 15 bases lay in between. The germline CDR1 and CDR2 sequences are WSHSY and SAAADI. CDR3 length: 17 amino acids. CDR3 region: CASSESGAGAPTDTQYF. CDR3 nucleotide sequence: TGCGCCAGCAGTGAGTCTGGGGCGGGGGCCCCCACAGATACGCAGTATTTT.

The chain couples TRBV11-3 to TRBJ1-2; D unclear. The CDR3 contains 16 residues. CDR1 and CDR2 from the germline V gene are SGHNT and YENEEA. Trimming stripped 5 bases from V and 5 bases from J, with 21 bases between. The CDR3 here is CASSPLAVSLDYGYTF. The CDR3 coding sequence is TGTGCCAGCAGCCCTTTGGCGGTCAGCCTTGATTATGGCTACACCTTC.

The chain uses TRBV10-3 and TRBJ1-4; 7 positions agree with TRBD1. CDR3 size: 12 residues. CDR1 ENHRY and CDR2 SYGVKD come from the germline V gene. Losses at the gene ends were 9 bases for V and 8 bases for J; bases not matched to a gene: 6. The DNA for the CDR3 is TGTGCCATTACCCCGGGACAGGAAAAACTGTTTTTT. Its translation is CAITPGQEKLFF.

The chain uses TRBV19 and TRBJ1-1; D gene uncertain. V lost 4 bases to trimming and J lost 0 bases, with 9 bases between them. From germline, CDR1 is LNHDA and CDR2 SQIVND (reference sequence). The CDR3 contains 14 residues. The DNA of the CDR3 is TGTGCCAGTAGTAAGTTCGGGGTGAACACTGAAGCTTTCTTT. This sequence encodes CASSKFGVNTEAFF.